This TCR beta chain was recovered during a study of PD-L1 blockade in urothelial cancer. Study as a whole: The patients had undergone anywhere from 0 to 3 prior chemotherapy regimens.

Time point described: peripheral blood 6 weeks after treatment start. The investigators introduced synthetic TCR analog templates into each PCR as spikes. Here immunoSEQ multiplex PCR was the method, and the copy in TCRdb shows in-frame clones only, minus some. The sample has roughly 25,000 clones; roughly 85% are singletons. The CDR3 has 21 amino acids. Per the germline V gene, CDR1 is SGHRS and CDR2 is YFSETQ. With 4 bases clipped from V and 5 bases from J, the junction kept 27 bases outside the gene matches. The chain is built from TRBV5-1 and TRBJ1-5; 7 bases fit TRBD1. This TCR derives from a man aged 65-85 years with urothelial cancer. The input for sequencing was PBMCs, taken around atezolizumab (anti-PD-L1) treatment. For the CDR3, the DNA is TGCGCCAGCAGCGGGCTTTTGCACAAAACCGACAGGGTAGAAGCTTATCAGCCCCAGCATTTT. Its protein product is CASSGLLHKTDRVEAYQPQHF.